This entry is about one T cell receptor beta chain. Which antigen it targets is not known. The input lacks base qualities; no much larger clone sits a single base away. CDR3 length: 14 amino acids, cysteine to phenylalanine. Just the 42-base CDR3 DNA is kept, in frame starting at base 1. Trimming takes 5 bases from V and 3 bases from J, and the germline ends sit 10 bases apart. CDR1 and CDR2 (LNHNV, YYDKDF) derive from the germline V gene (reference sequence). For the CD8 naive samples, CD45RO-negative cells were positively selected for CCR7, yielding a CD45RA+CCR7+ population from which TemRA cells were excluded. The donors were healthy, HIV-negative adults with no recently reported acute infections or vaccinations. Only Caucasian adults living in Nashville, Tennessee, USA were represented among the donors. Blood was collected by leukapheresis, and PBMCs were isolated by Ficoll-Histopaque density gradient centrifugation and then cryopreserved in liquid nitrogen vapor phase. Analytical flow cytometry was used to check the purity and quantity of every magnetically sorted T cell population. Genomic DNA was isolated from every sorted fraction and measured by UV absorbance on a Nanodrop 2000c.

The data were obtained in a study of shared clonotypes between healthy human individuals (dated by TCRdb to the early 2020s). Notes on the research overall: The cohort included a few men and a couple of women between 18 and 49 years of age. For each donor, CD4 naive and CD4 memory were each given three plates, CD8 naive was given two plates, and CD8 memory was given one plate. Blood TCR repertoires of four to six healthy adults were deeply sequenced to estimate repertoire size and the extent of clonotype sharing between individuals. Libraries were prepared and TCR repertoires were sequenced by different laboratories using diverse techniques, in order to increase sequencing depth and limit assay-specific biases. Leukapheresis yielded between about 0.9 and 9.5 billion PBMCs per donor. Here is what the overall study found, with its caveats: Naive subsets generally had larger estimated clonotype richness than memory subsets. Compared with non-shared clonotypes, clonotypes shared by all four sorted-subset donors had higher generation probabilities. Sampling was restricted to blood, and TCR repertoires in tissues likely differ from the TCR repertoires found in blood. Because the study included a small number of donors, the genetic and exposure-history diversity represented was limited. Sharing across a few donors was observed for 5% to 6.5% of naive CD4, under 4% of naive CD8, 2% to 2.5% of memory CD4, and roughly 0.4% of memory CD8 clonotypes. Based on pairwise subsampling, the degree of clonotype sharing among donors was expected to be affected by sequencing depth. Incomplete sequencing was indicated by rarefaction of sorted-subset datasets, despite the large sequencing depth.

Using the deep immunoSEQ assay, TCR CDR3 regions were amplified from genomic DNA by multiplex PCR. Extracted genomic DNA from each cell subset was spread evenly across all wells of several immunoSEQ 96-well plates, with each plate serving as a replicate. Each replicate PCR for sorted subsets received approximately 200 ng genomic DNA, equal to tens of thousands of T cell genomes. Purified libraries were quantified with a Qubit 3.0 fluorometer, sized on a Bioanalyzer 2100, and re-quantified with the KAPA Library Quantification kit. A separate single-read 150-cycle Illumina NextSeq 550 flow cell was used to sequence each immunoSEQ 96-well plate. Processing in the source paper ran as follows. Because the immunoSEQ output held only junctional sequences and lacked quality scores, the filtering could not match the filtering applied to full-length reads. To assign V/J genes and CDR3, sequences were annotated using PyIR, a Python wrapper for IgBLAST v1.9, with IMGT germline references. Reads were removed for weak V/J assignments (E-value above 1e-6), missing CDR3, stop codons, out-of-frame junctions, or ambiguous translated residues. V3J clonotypes were defined as sequences sharing an identical inferred V gene, J gene, and CDR3 amino acid sequence. To compute the percentage overlap between repertoires, the number of shared unique clonotypes was divided by the size of the smaller repertoire. RTK rarefaction, the Chao1 estimator, and Recon v2.1 estimates of unobserved clonotypes were used to assess repertoire richness. OLGA was used to compute generation probabilities for all TCRbeta clonotypes that the gDNA method yielded from several donors. This is the immuneACCESS table as TCRdb keeps it, with only in-frame sequences that have V and J called. A part of the clones is gone; compared with another copy, unresolved V genes explain less than half, and the rest is unexplained. D and trimming come from the DNA, and the V and J calls and clone size come from that table. This sample holds some 600,000 clones; 96% were observed only once. The top ten clonotypes cover less than 0.13% of the sample.

The sequence was collected from a woman aged 25 to 39 in good health. Sequencing used naive CD8+ T cells sorted from blood. In the paper's terms, the cell subset or site label means: CD45RA+CCR7+. Here the chain combines TRBV15 and TRBJ1-4; the D gene assignment is ambiguous. The CDR3 corresponds to CATSPDGANEKLFF. The sequenced DNA: TGTGCCACCAGCCCAGACGGTGCTAATGAAAAACTGTTTTTT.